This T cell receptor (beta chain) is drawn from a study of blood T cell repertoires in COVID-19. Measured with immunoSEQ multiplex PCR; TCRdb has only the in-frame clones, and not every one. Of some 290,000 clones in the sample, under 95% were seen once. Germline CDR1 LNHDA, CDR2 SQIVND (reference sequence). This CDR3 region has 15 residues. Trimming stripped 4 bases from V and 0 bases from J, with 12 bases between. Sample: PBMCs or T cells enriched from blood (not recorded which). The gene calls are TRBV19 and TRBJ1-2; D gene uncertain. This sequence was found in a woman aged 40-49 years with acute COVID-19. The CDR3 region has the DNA TGTGCCAGTAGTAGAGCCACTAGGGCTAACTATGGCTACACCTTC. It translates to CASSRATRANYGYTF.